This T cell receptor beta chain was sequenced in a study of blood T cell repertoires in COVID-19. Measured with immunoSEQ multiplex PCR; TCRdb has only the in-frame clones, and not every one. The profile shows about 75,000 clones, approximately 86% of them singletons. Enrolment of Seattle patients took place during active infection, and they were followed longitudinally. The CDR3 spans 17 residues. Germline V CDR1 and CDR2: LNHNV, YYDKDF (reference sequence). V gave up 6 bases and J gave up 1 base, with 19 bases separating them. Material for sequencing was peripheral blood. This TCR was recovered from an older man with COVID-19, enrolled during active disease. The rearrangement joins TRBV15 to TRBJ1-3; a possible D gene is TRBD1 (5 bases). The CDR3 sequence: CATSPGAGRFSGNTIYF. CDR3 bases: TGTGCCACCAGTCCCGGGGCAGGGAGGTTTTCTGGAAACACCATATATTTT.